The 3 T cell receptor beta chains below were found in one sample sequenced in a study of Ad26.COV2.S vaccination and SARS-CoV-2 variants. Treatment meaning: some 20 received Ad26.COV2.S at low or high dose, single or two shots; several received placebo; per-sample allocation not given. The samples were gathered on day 63 after the first injection of vaccine or placebo. Here immunoSEQ multiplex PCR was the method, and the copy in TCRdb shows in-frame clones only, minus some. The repertoire includes roughly 400,000 clones, roughly 90% of them detected once, and more than 1.5% sits in the top ten. This sample comprised peripheral blood, obtained in a trial of Ad26.COV2.S vaccine versus placebo. The receptors stem from a person aged 18-60 years who received the Ad26.COV2.S COVID-19 vaccine or a placebo.

This chain connects TRBV9 to TRBJ1-1; D remains unclear. Trimming took off 2 bases at V and 0 bases at J, with 20 bases between the two ends. The CDR3 length is 18 residues. In germline, CDR1 is SGDLS, CDR2 YYNGEE. The CDR3 DNA follows: TGTGCCAGCAGCGTCGGGCGGCGCGATATGGGATTGAACACTGAAGCTTTCTTT. Amino acid sequence: CASSVGRRDMGLNTEAFF.

The rearrangement joins TRBV7-2 to TRBJ2-7, with 11 bases fitting TRBD2. Germline CDR1 and CDR2: SGHTA and FQGNSA. This CDR3 is 16 amino acids long. V shed 5 bases, J shed 0 bases, and the junction held 6 bases outside the gene matches. The CDR3 loop reads CASSPLAGGFSYEQYF. As DNA, the CDR3 is TGTGCCAGCAGCCCCCTAGCGGGGGGCTTCTCCTACGAGCAGTACTTC.

This clone has a single count. The chain's CDR3 is CASSPPLGGQAAYEQYF. Written as DNA, the CDR3 is TGTGCCAGCAGTCCGCCCTTAGGGGGACAGGCCGCCTACGAGCAGTACTTC. The chain is built from TRBV2 and TRBJ2-7; TRBD1 agrees at 8 bases. Germline V lookup: CDR1 SNHLY, CDR2 FYNNEI. The CDR3 length is 17 residues. J was trimmed by 2 bases and V by 5 bases; bases with no gene match: 14. Variable domain in full (rest from reference TRBV2 and TRBJ2-7): EPEVTQTPSHQVTQMGQEVILRCVPISNHLYFYWYRQILGQKVEFLVSFYNNEISEKSEIFDDQFSVERPDGSNFTLKIRSTKLEDSAMYFCASSPPLGGQAAYEQYFGPGTRLTVT.